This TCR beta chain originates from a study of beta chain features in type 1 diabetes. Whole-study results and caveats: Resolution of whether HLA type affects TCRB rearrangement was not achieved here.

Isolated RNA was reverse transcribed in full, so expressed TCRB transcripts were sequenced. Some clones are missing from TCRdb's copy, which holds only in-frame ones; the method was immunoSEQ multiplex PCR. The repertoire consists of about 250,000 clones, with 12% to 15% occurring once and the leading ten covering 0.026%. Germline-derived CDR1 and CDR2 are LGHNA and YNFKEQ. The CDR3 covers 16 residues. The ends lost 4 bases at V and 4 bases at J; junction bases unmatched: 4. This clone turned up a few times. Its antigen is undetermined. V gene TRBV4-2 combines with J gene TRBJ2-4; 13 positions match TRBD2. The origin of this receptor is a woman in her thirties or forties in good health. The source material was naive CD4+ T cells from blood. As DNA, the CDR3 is TGTGCCAGCAGCCCGGAGACTAGCGGGGGGAAAAACATTCAGTACTTC. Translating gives CASSPETSGGKNIQYF.